This TCR beta chain was captured by sequencing in a study of early T cells in non-severe SARS-CoV-2 infection. Background on the study: The authors sequenced bulk RNA from unsorted whole blood, leaving chains unpaired.

This clonotype was counted only a few times. Its matching antigen is unknown. Individual cDNA molecules each received unique molecular identifiers attached to them. TCRdb reanalysed the 5' RACE reads using MiXCR and keeps one entry per CDR3 protein. The sample lists about 100,000 distinct CDR3 sequences; less than 15% were seen once. Findings and caveats of the study: VDJdb matching favored anti-spike CD8 responses, missing private and CD4 specificities.

CDR1 is SGHDT and CDR2 is YYEEEE in the germline V gene. The CDR3 length is 12 residues. With 4 bases removed from V and 4 bases from J, the gap between germline ends came to 8 bases. Sequenced material: whole blood. This chain links TRBV5-6 with TRBJ1-1; unclear D gene. This receptor was taken from an adult who was a healthcare worker with PCR-confirmed SARS-CoV-2 infection or an uninfected control (not recorded which). The CDR3 coding sequence is TGTGCCAGCAGCCGCCTGGCCACTGAAGCTTTCTTT. As protein: CASSRLATEAFF.